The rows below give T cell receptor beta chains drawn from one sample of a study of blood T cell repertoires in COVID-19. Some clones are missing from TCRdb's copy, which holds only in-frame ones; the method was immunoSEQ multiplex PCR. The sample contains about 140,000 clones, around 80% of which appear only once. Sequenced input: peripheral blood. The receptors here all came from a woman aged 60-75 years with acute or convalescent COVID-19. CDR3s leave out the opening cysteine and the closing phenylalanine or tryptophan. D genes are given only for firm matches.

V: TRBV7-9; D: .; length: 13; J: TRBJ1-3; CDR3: ASSPRSGNRNTIY
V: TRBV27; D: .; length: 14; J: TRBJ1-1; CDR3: ASSLSRGGRNTEAF
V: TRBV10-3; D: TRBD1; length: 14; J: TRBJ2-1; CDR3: AISESRGRSYNEQF
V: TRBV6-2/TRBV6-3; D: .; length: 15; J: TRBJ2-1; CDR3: ASSYSLANSLGNEQF
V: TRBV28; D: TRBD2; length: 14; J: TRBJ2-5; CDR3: ASSLTGLADQETQY
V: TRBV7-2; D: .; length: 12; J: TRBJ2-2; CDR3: ASSLGGFTGELF
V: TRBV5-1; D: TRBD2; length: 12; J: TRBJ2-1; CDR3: ASSWTSGYNEQF
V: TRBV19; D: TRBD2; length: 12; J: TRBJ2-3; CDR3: ASSVSGRTDTQY
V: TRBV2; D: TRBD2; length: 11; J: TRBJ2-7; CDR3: ASTNSGSYEQY
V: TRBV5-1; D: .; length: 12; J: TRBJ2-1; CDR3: ASSLVLQGNEQF
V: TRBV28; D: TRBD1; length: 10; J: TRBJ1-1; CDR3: ASSRDRAEAF
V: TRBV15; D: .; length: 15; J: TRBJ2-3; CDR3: ATSREGVDGPHDTQY
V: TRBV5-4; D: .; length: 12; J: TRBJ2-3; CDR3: ASSPGDITDTQY
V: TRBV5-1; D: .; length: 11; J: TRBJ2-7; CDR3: ASSPTDSYEQY
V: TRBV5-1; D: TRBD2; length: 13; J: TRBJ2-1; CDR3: ASSSLAGPWNEQF
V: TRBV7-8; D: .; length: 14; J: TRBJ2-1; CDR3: ASSLGTGDPYNEQF
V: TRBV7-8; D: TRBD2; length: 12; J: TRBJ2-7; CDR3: ASSFGRVPSEQY
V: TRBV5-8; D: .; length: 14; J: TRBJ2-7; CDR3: ASSFPGFESSYEQY
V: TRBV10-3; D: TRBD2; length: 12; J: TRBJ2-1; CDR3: AIRGAGGVKEKF
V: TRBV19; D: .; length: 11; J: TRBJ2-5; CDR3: ASSGQRQETQY
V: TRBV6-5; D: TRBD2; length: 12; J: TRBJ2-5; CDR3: ASKGLANRETQY
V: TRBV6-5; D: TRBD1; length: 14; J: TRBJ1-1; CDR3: ASSYSTQGWVTEAF
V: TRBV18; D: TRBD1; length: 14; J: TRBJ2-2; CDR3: ASSPAGTGFPGELF
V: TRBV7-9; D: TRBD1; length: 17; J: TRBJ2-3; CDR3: ASSLAGSRRGQGTDTQY
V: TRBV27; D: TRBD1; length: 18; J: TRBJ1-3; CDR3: ASSLSYVGQGTSSGNTIY